This T cell receptor (beta chain) was identified during a study of tumor-infiltrating lymphocytes in oesophageal squamous cell carcinoma. MiXCR, run by TCRdb on the PCR reads, gives a single entry per CDR3 protein. Counted here are 8,000 to 13,000 distinct CDR3 sequences, 55% to 75% occurring once; the ten biggest clones make up about a quarter. Germline V gene lookup returns CDR1 SGHTA and CDR2 FQGTGA. The CDR3 contains 16 residues. V gave up 5 bases and J gave up 4 bases; unmatched junction bases: 7. The J gene is TRBJ2-6, the V gene TRBV7-3, with TRBD1 matching over 8 bases. Specimen: esophageal tumor tissue. This TCR derives from a female donor with esophageal squamous cell carcinoma. CDR3 loop: CASSPQTGAGANVLTF. For the CDR3, the DNA is TGTGCCAGCAGCCCTCAGACAGGGGCCGGGGCCAACGTCCTGACTTTC.